Listed below are T cell receptor beta chains from one sample, sequenced in a study of cytomegalovirus exposure and HLA in healthy donors. Libraries were prepared by immunoSEQ multiplex PCR; TCRdb keeps only in-frame clonotypes and omits some of them. The sample contains roughly 150,000 clones, approximately 77% of which appear only once. Sequenced material: PBMCs. Receptors were obtained from a female donor in good health and CMV-seronegative. Each CDR3 is given with its conserved first and last residue. Fields, in order: V gene, clone size, J gene, D gene, CDR3 DNA, CDR3 protein. D genes are given only for firm matches. Expanded clones get a size class; other rows say once, few or many, or leave the size out.

V gene: TRBV30
clone size: -
J gene: TRBJ2-5
D gene: TRBD2
CDR3 DNA: TGTGCCCTCGGGACTAGCGGGGGTAGGGGGACCCAGTACTTC
CDR3 protein: CALGTSGGRGTQYF

V gene: TRBV5-5
clone size: once
J gene: TRBJ2-3
D gene: -
CDR3 DNA: TGTGCCAGCAGCTTGGAAACGGGAGGCACAGATACGCAGTATTTT
CDR3 protein: CASSLETGGTDTQYF

V gene: TRBV19
clone size: -
J gene: TRBJ2-3
D gene: TRBD1
CDR3 DNA: TGTGCCAGTAGTCAGGACAGGGGTGATACGCAGTATTTT
CDR3 protein: CASSQDRGDTQYF

V gene: TRBV30
clone size: -
J gene: TRBJ1-4
D gene: -
CDR3 DNA: TGTGCCTGGGGTGATGGGGGGGAAGGTGAAAAACTGTTTTTT
CDR3 protein: CAWGDGGEGEKLFF

V gene: TRBV7-2
clone size: -
J gene: TRBJ2-1
D gene: TRBD2
CDR3 DNA: TGTGCCAGCAGCTTGGCAGGACTAGCGGGAGTAGGCAATGAGCAGTTCTTC
CDR3 protein: CASSLAGLAGVGNEQFF

V gene: TRBV29-1
clone size: -
J gene: TRBJ2-7
D gene: -
CDR3 DNA: TGCAGCACCCACCAGCCGGGCTACGAGCAGTACTTC
CDR3 protein: CSTHQPGYEQYF

V gene: TRBV11-2
clone size: -
J gene: TRBJ2-7
D gene: -
CDR3 DNA: TGTGCCAGCAGTATCTCTTACGAGCAGTACTTC
CDR3 protein: CASSISYEQYF

V gene: TRBV4-3
clone size: -
J gene: TRBJ2-3
D gene: -
CDR3 DNA: TGCGCCAGCAGCCAAGATCCGAGCGCGGAAAGCACAGATACGCAGTATTTT
CDR3 protein: CASSQDPSAESTDTQYF

V gene: TRBV7-2
clone size: once
J gene: TRBJ2-7
D gene: TRBD1
CDR3 DNA: TGTGCCAGCAGCTTTAGGGGGCAGGGTCGGCAGTACTTC
CDR3 protein: CASSFRGQGRQYF

V gene: TRBV6-1
clone size: -
J gene: TRBJ2-3
D gene: -
CDR3 DNA: TGTGCCAGCAGTGAAAGTCCAGGTCCCTCCATTGGGACAGATACGCAGTATTTT
CDR3 protein: CASSESPGPSIGTDTQYF

V gene: TRBV19
clone size: -
J gene: TRBJ1-1
D gene: -
CDR3 DNA: TGTGCCAGTAGTATATCGGGGCTCAGGGGTTGGGACACTGAAGCTTTCTTT
CDR3 protein: CASSISGLRGWDTEAFF

V gene: TRBV6-5
clone size: once
J gene: TRBJ2-1
D gene: TRBD2
CDR3 DNA: TGTGCCAGCAGTTACTCCCCTAGCGGCAACAATGAGCAGTTCTTC
CDR3 protein: CASSYSPSGNNEQFF

V gene: TRBV29-1
clone size: -
J gene: TRBJ1-1
D gene: -
CDR3 DNA: TGCAGCGTCGTGGATGGGGCCAGGGGTGAAGCTTTCTTT
CDR3 protein: CSVVDGARGEAFF

V gene: TRBV5-1
clone size: -
J gene: TRBJ2-1
D gene: -
CDR3 DNA: TGCGCCAGCAGCCCGGGGCCTTCAGGGGTCAGCTCCTACAATGAGCAGTTCTTC
CDR3 protein: CASSPGPSGVSSYNEQFF

V gene: TRBV2
clone size: -
J gene: TRBJ1-6
D gene: TRBD1
CDR3 DNA: TGTGCCAGCAGTGAAATGGGGACAGGGGGCTCACCCCTCCACTTT
CDR3 protein: CASSEMGTGGSPLHF

V gene: TRBV19
clone size: -
J gene: TRBJ1-2
D gene: TRBD1
CDR3 DNA: TGTGCCAGTAGGGGTGAGAGGACAGGGGGCTCCAACTATGGCTACACCTTC
CDR3 protein: CASRGERTGGSNYGYTF

V gene: TRBV6-5
clone size: -
J gene: TRBJ2-7
D gene: TRBD1
CDR3 DNA: TGTGCCAGCAGTCCGGACAGGTCGAGCTCCTACGAGCAGTACTTC
CDR3 protein: CASSPDRSSSYEQYF

V gene: TRBV6-6
clone size: -
J gene: TRBJ2-3
D gene: TRBD2
CDR3 DNA: TGTGCCAGCACCTATCTGCGGGAGAGGGCAGATACGCAGTATTTT
CDR3 protein: CASTYLRERADTQYF

V gene: TRBV6-1
clone size: -
J gene: TRBJ2-5
D gene: TRBD2
CDR3 DNA: TGTGCCAGCAGTGAAGAAGCGGGGGGGGCAGAGACCCAGTACTTC
CDR3 protein: CASSEEAGGAETQYF

V gene: TRBV7-2
clone size: few
J gene: TRBJ2-7
D gene: -
CDR3 DNA: TGTGCCAGCAGTCCTACAGGGTTGCGGGAGCAGTACTTC
CDR3 protein: CASSPTGLREQYF

V gene: TRBV4-3
clone size: -
J gene: TRBJ2-7
D gene: TRBD2
CDR3 DNA: TGCGCCAGCAGCCAAGACGGGGGGGCTGGGTGGTCCTACGAGCAGTACTTC
CDR3 protein: CASSQDGGAGWSYEQYF

V gene: TRBV18
clone size: once
J gene: TRBJ1-3
D gene: -
CDR3 DNA: TGTGCCAGCTCACCACTCATAGGAGGCGACTCTGGAAACACCATATATTTT
CDR3 protein: CASSPLIGGDSGNTIYF

V gene: TRBV4-3
clone size: -
J gene: TRBJ1-4
D gene: -
CDR3 DNA: TGCGCCAGCAGTCCAGGACACTCGGGCTACGAAAAACTGTTTTTT
CDR3 protein: CASSPGHSGYEKLFF

V gene: TRBV6-6
clone size: few
J gene: TRBJ2-2
D gene: -
CDR3 DNA: TGTGCCGCTCATCCGGGAGTCGGCACCGGGGAGCTGTTTTTT
CDR3 protein: CAAHPGVGTGELFF

V gene: TRBV5-4
clone size: -
J gene: TRBJ2-7
D gene: -
CDR3 DNA: TGTGCCAGCAGCTTGGATGGGACAAATGGCGAGCAGTACTTC
CDR3 protein: CASSLDGTNGEQYF

V gene: TRBV4-1
clone size: -
J gene: TRBJ2-2
D gene: TRBD1
CDR3 DNA: TGCGCCAGCAGCCCTGGGACAGGGGAGAACACCGGGGAGCTGTTTTTT
CDR3 protein: CASSPGTGENTGELFF

V gene: TRBV30
clone size: -
J gene: TRBJ1-3
D gene: -
CDR3 DNA: TGTGCCTCTCACGGACAGGGAAACACCATATATTTT
CDR3 protein: CASHGQGNTIYF

V gene: TRBV4-3
clone size: -
J gene: TRBJ2-1
D gene: -
CDR3 DNA: TGCGCCAGCAGCCAAGACGGGGGTCAGCAGTTCTTC
CDR3 protein: CASSQDGGQQFF

V gene: TRBV7-3
clone size: -
J gene: TRBJ2-7
D gene: TRBD1
CDR3 DNA: TGTGCCAGCAGCATAGCAGGGGGACAGGCCCCCTACGAGCAGTACTTC
CDR3 protein: CASSIAGGQAPYEQYF

V gene: TRBV2
clone size: -
J gene: TRBJ2-7
D gene: -
CDR3 DNA: TGTGCCAGCAGTGATCGGGCAGGGCGCTACGAGCAGTACTTC
CDR3 protein: CASSDRAGRYEQYF

V gene: TRBV28
clone size: -
J gene: TRBJ2-7
D gene: TRBD1
CDR3 DNA: TGTGCCAGCGGACAGGGGGGCCCGGACATTACGTACTTC
CDR3 protein: CASGQGGPDITYF

V gene: TRBV5-1
clone size: -
J gene: TRBJ2-2
D gene: TRBD2
CDR3 DNA: TGCGCCAGCAGCTTGGTAGCGGGAGACACCGGGGAGCTGTTTTTT
CDR3 protein: CASSLVAGDTGELFF

V gene: TRBV7-6
clone size: -
J gene: TRBJ2-7
D gene: TRBD2
CDR3 DNA: TGTGCCAGCAGCTTGGGGGGGGGCGAGCAGTACTTC
CDR3 protein: CASSLGGGEQYF

V gene: TRBV11-2
clone size: -
J gene: TRBJ2-7
D gene: -
CDR3 DNA: TGTGCCAGCAGTTCGATCAGACAAGCCTACGAGCAGTACTTC
CDR3 protein: CASSSIRQAYEQYF

V gene: TRBV28
clone size: -
J gene: TRBJ2-7
D gene: TRBD2
CDR3 DNA: TGTGCCAGCAGTTCAGCGGTAGCGGGGGCCTACGAGCAGTACTTC
CDR3 protein: CASSSAVAGAYEQYF

V gene: TRBV5-1
clone size: -
J gene: TRBJ2-7
D gene: -
CDR3 DNA: TGCGCCAGCAGCGATTTGGGGGCCCTCGGTAAGCAGTACTTC
CDR3 protein: CASSDLGALGKQYF

V gene: TRBV18
clone size: -
J gene: TRBJ2-5
D gene: -
CDR3 DNA: TGTGCCAGCTCACCACCGGAGGGGAGAGAGACCCAGTACTTC
CDR3 protein: CASSPPEGRETQYF

V gene: TRBV7-3
clone size: -
J gene: TRBJ2-1
D gene: TRBD2
CDR3 DNA: TGTGCCAGCAGCAGAATCACTAGCGGGAAGGGTAGGGATGAGCAGTTCTTC
CDR3 protein: CASSRITSGKGRDEQFF

V gene: TRBV18
clone size: -
J gene: TRBJ2-1
D gene: -
CDR3 DNA: TGTGCCAGCTCACTTACCAGGGGTGATGAGCAGTTCTTC
CDR3 protein: CASSLTRGDEQFF

V gene: TRBV6-1
clone size: few
J gene: TRBJ2-7
D gene: -
CDR3 DNA: TGTGCCAGCAGTGGAACGACAGGCGACTACTCCTACGAGCAGTACTTC
CDR3 protein: CASSGTTGDYSYEQYF

V gene: TRBV2
clone size: once
J gene: TRBJ2-2
D gene: -
CDR3 DNA: TGTGCCAGTCTCAACCCCAACAGCGGGACCGGGGAGCTGTTTTTT
CDR3 protein: CASLNPNSGTGELFF

V gene: TRBV7-8
clone size: -
J gene: TRBJ2-1
D gene: -
CDR3 DNA: TGTGCCAGCAGCCTCAGTGGCCCTAGCGCCCACCGTAGCTCCTACAATGAGCAGTTCTTC
CDR3 protein: CASSLSGPSAHRSSYNEQFF

V gene: TRBV5-1
clone size: few
J gene: TRBJ2-3
D gene: TRBD1
CDR3 DNA: TGCGCCAGCAGCTTGGACGGGACAGGGTCCACAGATACGCAGTATTTT
CDR3 protein: CASSLDGTGSTDTQYF

V gene: TRBV7-3
clone size: -
J gene: TRBJ2-1
D gene: TRBD2
CDR3 DNA: TGTGCCAGCAGCACTTACGGGACTAGCCCGAATGAGCAGTTCTTC
CDR3 protein: CASSTYGTSPNEQFF

V gene: TRBV25-1
clone size: -
J gene: TRBJ2-1
D gene: -
CDR3 DNA: TGTGCCAGCAGTTTTCCTTTAAGTCGGTCCTACAATGAGCAGTTCTTC
CDR3 protein: CASSFPLSRSYNEQFF

V gene: TRBV7-2
clone size: -
J gene: TRBJ2-2
D gene: -
CDR3 DNA: TGTGCCAGCAGCTTAAGACAGGTCCTCACCGGGGAGCTGTTTTTT
CDR3 protein: CASSLRQVLTGELFF

V gene: TRBV10-3
clone size: -
J gene: TRBJ2-3
D gene: TRBD1
CDR3 DNA: TGTGCCATCAGTGTCCGAGACAGGGGGCGAGATACGCAGTATTTT
CDR3 protein: CAISVRDRGRDTQYF

V gene: TRBV19
clone size: few
J gene: TRBJ1-2
D gene: TRBD1
CDR3 DNA: TGTGCCAGTAGTCTTCAGACAGGGGAAGGCTATGGCTACACCTTC
CDR3 protein: CASSLQTGEGYGYTF

V gene: TRBV7-2
clone size: -
J gene: TRBJ1-1
D gene: -
CDR3 DNA: TGTGCCAGCAGCTGGCGACAGGTGGACACTGAAGCTTTCTTT
CDR3 protein: CASSWRQVDTEAFF